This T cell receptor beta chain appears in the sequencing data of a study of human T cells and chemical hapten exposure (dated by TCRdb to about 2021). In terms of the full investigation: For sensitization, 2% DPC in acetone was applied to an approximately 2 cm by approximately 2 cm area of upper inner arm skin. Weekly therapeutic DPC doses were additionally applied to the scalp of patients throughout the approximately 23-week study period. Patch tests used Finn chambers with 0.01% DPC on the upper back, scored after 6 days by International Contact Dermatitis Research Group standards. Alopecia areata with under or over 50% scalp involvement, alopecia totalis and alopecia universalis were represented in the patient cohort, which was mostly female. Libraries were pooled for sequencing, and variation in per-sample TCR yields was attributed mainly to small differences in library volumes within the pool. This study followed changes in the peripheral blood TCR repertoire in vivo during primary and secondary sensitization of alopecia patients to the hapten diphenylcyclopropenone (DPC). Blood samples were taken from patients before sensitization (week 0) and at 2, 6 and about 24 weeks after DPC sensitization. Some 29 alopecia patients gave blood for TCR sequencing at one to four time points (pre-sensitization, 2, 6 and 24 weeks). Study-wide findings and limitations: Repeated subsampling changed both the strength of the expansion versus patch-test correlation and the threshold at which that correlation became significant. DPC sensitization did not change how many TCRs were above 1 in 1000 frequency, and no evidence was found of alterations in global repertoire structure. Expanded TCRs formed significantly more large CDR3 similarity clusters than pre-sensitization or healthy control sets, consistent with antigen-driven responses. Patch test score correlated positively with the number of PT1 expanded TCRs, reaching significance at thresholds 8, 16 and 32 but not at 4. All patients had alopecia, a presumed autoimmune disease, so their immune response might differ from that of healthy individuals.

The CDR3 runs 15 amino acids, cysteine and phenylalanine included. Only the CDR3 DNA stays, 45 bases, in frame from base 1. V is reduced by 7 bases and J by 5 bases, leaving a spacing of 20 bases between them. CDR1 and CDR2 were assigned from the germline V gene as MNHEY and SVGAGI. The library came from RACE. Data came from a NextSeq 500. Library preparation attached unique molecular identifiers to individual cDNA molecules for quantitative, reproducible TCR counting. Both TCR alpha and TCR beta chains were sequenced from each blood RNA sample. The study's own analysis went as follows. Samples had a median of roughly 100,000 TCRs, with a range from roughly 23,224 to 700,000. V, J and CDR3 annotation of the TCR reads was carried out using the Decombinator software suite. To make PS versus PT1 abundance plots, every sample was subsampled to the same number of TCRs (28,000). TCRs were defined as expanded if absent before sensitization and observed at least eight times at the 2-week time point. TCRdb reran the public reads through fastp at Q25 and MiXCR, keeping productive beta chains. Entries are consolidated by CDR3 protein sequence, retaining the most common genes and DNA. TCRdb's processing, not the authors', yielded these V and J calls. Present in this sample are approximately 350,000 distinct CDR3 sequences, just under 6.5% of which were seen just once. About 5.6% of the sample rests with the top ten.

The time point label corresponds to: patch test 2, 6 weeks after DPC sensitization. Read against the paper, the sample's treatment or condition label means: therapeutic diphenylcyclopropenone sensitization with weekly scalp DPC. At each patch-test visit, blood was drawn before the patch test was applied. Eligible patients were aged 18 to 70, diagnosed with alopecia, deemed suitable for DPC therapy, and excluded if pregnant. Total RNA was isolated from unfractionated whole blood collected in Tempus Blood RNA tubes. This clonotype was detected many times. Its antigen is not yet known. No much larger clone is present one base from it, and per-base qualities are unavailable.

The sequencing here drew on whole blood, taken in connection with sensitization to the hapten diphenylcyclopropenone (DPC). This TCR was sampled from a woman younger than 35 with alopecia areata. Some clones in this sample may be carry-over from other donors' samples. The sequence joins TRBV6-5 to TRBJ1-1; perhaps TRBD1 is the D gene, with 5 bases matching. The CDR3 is CASTEGGHRQTEAFF. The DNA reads TGTGCCAGCACCGAAGGAGGACATCGCCAGACTGAAGCTTTCTTT.